This TCR beta chain was identified in a study of blood T cell repertoires in COVID-19. Study-wide context: Sites in the United States, Italy and Spain provided acute and convalescent COVID-19 samples.

The data were produced by immunoSEQ multiplex PCR, yet TCRdb's version contains in-frame clones alone and is incomplete. The table includes 320,000 or so clones, 75% to 90% detected once. Per germline, CDR1 SGHTA and CDR2 FQGNSA. V dropped 5 bases and J dropped 6; count of bases not matched to a gene: 6. The CDR3 length is 15 residues. Cohort placement rested on clinical history that participants reported themselves. Within 2 weeks of study entry, exposed participants had contacted a PCR-confirmed or clinician-diagnosed COVID-19 case. The specimen was PBMCs or T cells enriched from blood (not recorded which). This chain uses TRBV7-2 with TRBJ1-6, with 8 bases matching TRBD1. The receptor's source is a woman in her 30s who had been exposed to COVID-19. As DNA, the CDR3 is TGTGCCAGCAGCCCCCACAGGGGGGCTAATTCACCCCTCCACTTT. Residues: CASSPHRGANSPLHF.